These 8 T cell receptor beta chains share one sample of origin, sequenced in a study of T cells after yellow fever vaccination. TCRdb itself ran the 5' RACE reads through MiXCR, one entry per CDR3 protein. The sample yields 300,000 to 400,000 distinct CDR3 sequences, approximately 12% seen once. The material sequenced was CD4+ T cells sorted from PBMCs, taken 15 days after the yellow fever booster vaccination. The receptors stem from a man between 18 and 29 years old who received the YFV17D yellow fever vaccine.

The V and J genes are TRBV6-5 and TRBJ2-5, with D possibly matching TRBD1 (5 bases). The germline gives CDR1 MNHEY, CDR2 SVGAGI. The CDR3 is 12 amino acids. The V end was cut by 10 bases, the J end by 4 bases, with 13 bases between. The CDR3 protein is CATLGAAETQYF. Written as DNA, the CDR3 is TGTGCCACCTTAGGGGCGGCAGAGACCCAGTACTTC.

This clonotype was seen repeatedly, ten times or more. The chain links TRBV10-3 to TRBJ2-7; weak D call: TRBD2 (6 bases). The CDR3 is made up of 13 amino acids. The germline V gene encodes CDR1 ENHRY and CDR2 SYGVKD. V was pared by 10 bases and J by 7 bases, with 20 bases between. The CDR3 protein is CATRGTVEGEQYF. In DNA, the CDR3 is TGTGCCACCCGGGGGACGGTTGAGGGAGAGCAGTACTTC.

This clonotype was found a few times. The chain joins TRBV6-5 to TRBJ2-7; 11 bases match TRBD1. CDR1 is MNHEY, CDR2 SVGAGI, per germline. J was trimmed by 4 bases and V by 5 bases; bases with no gene match: 7. The CDR3 runs 15 residues. The CDR3 reads CASSRSGQGDYEQYV. In DNA, the CDR3 is TGTGCCAGCAGTCGTTCGGGACAGGGGGATTACGAGCAGTACGTC.

This clonotype occurred many times. The J gene is TRBJ1-1, the V gene TRBV5-4, with unresolved D. Germline CDR1 reads SGHNT; CDR2 reads YYREEE (reference sequence). V was clipped by 0 bases and J by 4 bases, with 10 bases between them. This CDR3 is 14 amino acids long. For the CDR3, the DNA is TGTGCCAGCAGCTTGGCCGAGGACCTCACTGAAGCTTTCTTT. Encoded protein: CASSLAEDLTEAFF.

V usage is TRBV6-5 and J usage is TRBJ2-1, with 9 positions matching TRBD2. V lost 0 bases, J lost 3 bases, and 3 bases stayed unmatched. The germline V gene has CDR1 MNHEY and CDR2 SVGAGI. The CDR3 is 16 residues long. The chain's CDR3 is CASSYSTSGLYNEQFF. CDR3 bases: TGTGCCAGCAGTTACTCGACTAGCGGACTCTACAATGAGCAGTTCTTC.

The rearrangement joins TRBV6-5 to TRBJ1-1, with TRBD1 identical over 10 bases. The CDR3 is made up of 15 amino acids. J was trimmed by 1 base and V by 5 bases; bases with no gene match: 4. CDR1 and CDR2 from the germline V gene are MNHEY and SVGAGI. The CDR3 reads CASSETGGKNTEAFF. CDR3 DNA sequence: TGTGCCAGCAGTGAGACAGGGGGCAAGAACACTGAAGCTTTCTTT.

There are a few counts of this clonotype. DNA of the CDR3: TGTGCCAGCAGCAAAGCGGGACCGGGACGGACTTACGAGCAGTACTTC. This sequence encodes CASSKAGPGRTYEQYF. The rearrangement links TRBV21-1 to TRBJ2-7; the table names TRBD1, a call not compared with the DNA. TRBV21-1 constitutes a pseudogene. The CDR3 spans 16 residues.

There are a few counts of this clonotype. The rearrangement joins TRBV4-1 to TRBJ2-2; 7 bases line up with TRBD2. CDR1 is MGHRA and CDR2 is YSYEKL in the germline V gene. J lost 4 bases, V lost 0 bases, and 11 bases had no gene match. The CDR3 length is 18 residues. Written as DNA, the CDR3 is TGCGCCAGCAGCCAAGATCTGGGTCCGGGGGGATCCACCGGGGAGCTGTTTTTT. Translation gives CASSQDLGPGGSTGELFF.